This TCR beta chain emerged from a study of blood T cells in healthy people across ages. Regarding the study as a whole: Unsorted PBMCs blocked a conclusive comparison of naive and antigen-experienced cells.

A word on this clonotype: Its antigen is unidentified.

A sample-barcoded 5' primer and a J-beta primer mix were used in a second PCR of roughly 7 to 11 cycles. TCRdb reprocessed the 5' RACE reads with MiXCR, giving one entry per CDR3 protein. The data hold some 850,000 distinct CDR3 sequences, with under 30% observed a single time. CDR1 and CDR2 from the germline V gene are SGHVS and FNYEAQ. The V end lost 2 bases, the J end lost 0 bases, and 11 bases lay between the germline ends. The CDR3 totals 16 residues. This sample also belongs to another study, concerning T cells of mothers and their children.

The TCR was taken from a boy between 5 and 17 years old in good health. The material sequenced was blood. This chain connects TRBV7-6 to TRBJ1-3, with D uncertain. CDR3 sequence (DNA): TGTGCCAGCAGCTTATACACAGTTCGCTCTGGAAACACCATATATTTT. This encodes CASSLYTVRSGNTIYF.